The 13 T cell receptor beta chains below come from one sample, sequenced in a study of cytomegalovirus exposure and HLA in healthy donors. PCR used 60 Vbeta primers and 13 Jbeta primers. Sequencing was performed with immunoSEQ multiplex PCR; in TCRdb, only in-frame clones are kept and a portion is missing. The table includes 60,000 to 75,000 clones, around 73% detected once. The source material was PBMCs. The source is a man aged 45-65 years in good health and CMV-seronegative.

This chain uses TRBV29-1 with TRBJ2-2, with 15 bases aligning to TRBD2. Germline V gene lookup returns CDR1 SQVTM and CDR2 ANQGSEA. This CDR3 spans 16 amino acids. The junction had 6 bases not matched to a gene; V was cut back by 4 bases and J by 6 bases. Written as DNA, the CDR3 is TGCAGCGTTGGGGGACTAGCGGGGGGTGGAGCCGGGGAGCTGTTTTTT. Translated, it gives CSVGGLAGGGAGELFF.

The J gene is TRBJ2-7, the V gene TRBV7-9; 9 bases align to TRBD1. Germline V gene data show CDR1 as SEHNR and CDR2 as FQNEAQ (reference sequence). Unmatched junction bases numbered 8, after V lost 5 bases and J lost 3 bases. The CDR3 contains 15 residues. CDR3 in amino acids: CASSELGTGLYEQYF. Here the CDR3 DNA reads TGTGCCAGCAGCGAATTAGGGACAGGGCTCTACGAGCAGTACTTC.

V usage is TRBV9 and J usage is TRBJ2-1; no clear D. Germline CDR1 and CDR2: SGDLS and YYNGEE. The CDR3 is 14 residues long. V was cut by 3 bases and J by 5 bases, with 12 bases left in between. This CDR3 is CASSGINRDNEQFF. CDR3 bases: TGTGCCAGCAGCGGGATTAACAGAGACAATGAGCAGTTCTTC.

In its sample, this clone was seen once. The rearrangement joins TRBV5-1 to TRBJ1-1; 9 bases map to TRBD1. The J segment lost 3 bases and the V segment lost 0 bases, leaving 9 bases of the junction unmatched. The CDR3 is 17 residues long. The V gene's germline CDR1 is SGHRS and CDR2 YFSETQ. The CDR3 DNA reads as TGCGCCAGCAGCTTGGTAACGACAGGGGGGAGGTACACTGAAGCTTTCTTT. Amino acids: CASSLVTTGGRYTEAFF.

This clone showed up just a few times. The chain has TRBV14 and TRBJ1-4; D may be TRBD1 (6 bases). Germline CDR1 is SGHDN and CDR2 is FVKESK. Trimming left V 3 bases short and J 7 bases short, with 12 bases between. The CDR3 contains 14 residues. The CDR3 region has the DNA TGTGCCAGCAGCCACACACAGGGATTTGAAAAACTGTTTTTT. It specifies CASSHTQGFEKLFF. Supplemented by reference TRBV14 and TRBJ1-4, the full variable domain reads EAGVTQFPSHSVIEKGQTVTLRCDPISGHDNLYWYRRVMGKEIKFLLHFVKESKQDESGMPNNRFLAERTGGTYSTLKVQPAELEDSGVYFCASSHTQGFEKLFFGSGTQLSVL.

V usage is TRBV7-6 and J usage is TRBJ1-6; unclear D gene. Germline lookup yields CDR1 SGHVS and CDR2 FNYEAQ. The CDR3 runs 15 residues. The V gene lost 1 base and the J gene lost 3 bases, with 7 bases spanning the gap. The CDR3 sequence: CASSLERNYNSPLHF. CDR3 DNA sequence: TGTGCCAGCAGCTTAGAGCGGAACTATAATTCACCCCTCCACTTT.

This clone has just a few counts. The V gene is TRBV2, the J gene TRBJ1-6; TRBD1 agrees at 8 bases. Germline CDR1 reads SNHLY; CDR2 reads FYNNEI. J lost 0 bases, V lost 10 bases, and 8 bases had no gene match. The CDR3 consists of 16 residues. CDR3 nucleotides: TGTGCCATCACGACAGGGGAAACCTCCTATAATTCACCCCTCCACTTT. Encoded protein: CAITTGETSYNSPLHF.

The CDR3 DNA reads as TGTGCCAGCAGTATGAGGACAGGGAGGGAGGATACGCAGTATTTT. Its protein product is CASSMRTGREDTQYF. This chain joins TRBV9 and TRBJ2-3; a possible D gene is TRBD1 (8 bases). The CDR3 spans 15 residues. Germline-derived CDR1 and CDR2 are SGDLS and YYNGEE. V lost 5 bases and J lost 6, with 19 bases in between.

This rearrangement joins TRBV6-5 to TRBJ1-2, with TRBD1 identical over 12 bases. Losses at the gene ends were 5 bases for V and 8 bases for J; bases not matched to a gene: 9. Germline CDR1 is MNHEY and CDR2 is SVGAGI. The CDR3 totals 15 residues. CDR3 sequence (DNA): TGTGCCAGCAGTCAATCGGGACAGGGGGCAACGGGCTACACCTTC. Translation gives CASSQSGQGATGYTF.

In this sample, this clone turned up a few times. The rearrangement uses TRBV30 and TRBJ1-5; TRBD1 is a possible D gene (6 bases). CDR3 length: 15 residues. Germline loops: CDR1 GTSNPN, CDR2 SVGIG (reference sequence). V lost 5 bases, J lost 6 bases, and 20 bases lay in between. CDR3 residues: CAWDAGAAYRQPQHF. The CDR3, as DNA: TGTGCCTGGGACGCAGGGGCCGCCTATCGTCAGCCCCAGCATTTT. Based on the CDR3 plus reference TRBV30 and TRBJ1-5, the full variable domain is SQTIHQWPATLVQPVGSPLSLECTVEGTSNPNLYWYRQAAGRGLQLLFYSVGIGQISSEVPQNLSASRPQDRQFILSSKKLLLSDSGFYLCAWDAGAAYRQPQHFGDGTRLSIL.

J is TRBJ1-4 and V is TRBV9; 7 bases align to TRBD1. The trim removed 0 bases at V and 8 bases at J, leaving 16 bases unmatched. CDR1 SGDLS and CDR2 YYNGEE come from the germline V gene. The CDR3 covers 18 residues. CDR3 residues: CASSVETRSTGEEEKLFF. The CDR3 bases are TGTGCCAGCAGCGTAGAAACCCGGTCCACAGGGGAAGAAGAAAAACTGTTTTTT.

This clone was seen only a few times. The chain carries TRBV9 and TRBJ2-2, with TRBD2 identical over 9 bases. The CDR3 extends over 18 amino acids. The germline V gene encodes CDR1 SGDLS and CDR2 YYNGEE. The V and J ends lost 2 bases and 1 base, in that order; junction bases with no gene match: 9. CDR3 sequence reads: CASSVLGGGALNTGELFF. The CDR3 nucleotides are TGTGCCAGCAGCGTCCTTGGCGGGGGGGCCCTGAACACCGGGGAGCTGTTTTTT.

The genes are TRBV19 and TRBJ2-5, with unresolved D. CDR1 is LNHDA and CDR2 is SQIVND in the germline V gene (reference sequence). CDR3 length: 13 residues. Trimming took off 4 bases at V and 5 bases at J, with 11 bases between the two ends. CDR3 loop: CASSTIPRETQYF. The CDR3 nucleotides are TGTGCCAGTAGTACGATCCCTCGGGAGACCCAGTACTTC.